One sample yielded the 10 T cell receptor beta chains listed below, sequenced in a study of blood T cell repertoires in COVID-19. TCRdb's table, derived via immunoSEQ multiplex PCR, lists solely in-frame clones and lacks some. The top ten hold roughly 1.5% of the sample, which has about 150,000 clones, around three quarters seen once. The sample taken for sequencing was peripheral blood. These receptors all stem from a man older than 75 with acute or convalescent COVID-19.

The chain carries TRBV11-2 and TRBJ2-5, with a tentative D call TRBD1 (5 bases). The germline V gene encodes CDR1 SGHAT and CDR2 FQNNGV. V was trimmed by 8 bases and J by 5 bases, leaving 21 bases between them. The CDR3 is 15 residues long. In nucleotides, the CDR3 is TGTGCCAGCTCGAGAAATCGATGGGGCTCGGAGACCCAGTACTTC. Translation gives CASSRNRWGSETQYF.

This clone was seen just once. The CDR3 sequence: CATSSYTGGIEKLFF. The CDR3 DNA sequence: TGTGCCACCAGCAGTTATACAGGGGGCATTGAAAAACTGTTTTTT. V is TRBV15 and J is TRBJ1-4; 9 nucleotides align to TRBD1. The CDR3 length is 15 residues. V gave up 3 bases and J gave up 7 bases; unmatched junction bases: 6. Germline V lookup: CDR1 LNHNV, CDR2 YYDKDF (reference sequence).

The CDR3 reads CAIIGVSGTEAFF. The CDR3 DNA sequence: TGTGCCATCATAGGTGTTTCGGGCACTGAAGCTTTCTTT. The genes are TRBV10-3 and TRBJ1-1; D is unresolved. This CDR3 is built from 13 residues. The V gene lost 7 bases and the J gene lost 4 bases, with 13 bases spanning the gap. The V gene's germline CDR1 is ENHRY and CDR2 SYGVKD.

This sequence joins TRBV7-9 and TRBJ2-1, with 9 bases that match TRBD2. The trim removed 1 base at V and 0 bases at J, leaving 4 bases unmatched. The CDR3 extends over 17 amino acids. Germline CDR1 and CDR2: SEHNR and FQNEAQ (reference sequence). This chain's CDR3 is CASSLGAGGPSYNEQFF. The CDR3 nucleotides read TGTGCCAGCAGCTTAGGAGCGGGGGGCCCCTCCTACAATGAGCAGTTCTTC.

The chain recombines TRBV5-1 with TRBJ2-1, with a weak D call TRBD1 (6 bases). The germline V and J ends were trimmed by 0 bases and 12 bases, with 16 bases remaining between them. The V gene's germline CDR1 is SGHRS and CDR2 YFSETQ. CDR3 length: 14 residues. The CDR3 DNA reads as TGCGCCAGCAGCTTGGAGGGGGAGCTATCGCCGCAGTTCTTC. This sequence encodes CASSLEGELSPQFF.

The CDR3 DNA sequence: TGTGCCAGCATAGGACAGAGAGGAACTGAAGCTTTCTTT. This translates into CASIGQRGTEAFF. The rearrangement uses TRBV25-1 and TRBJ1-1; a weak D match, TRBD1 (6 bases). Trimming took 7 bases from V and 5 from J, leaving 14 bases between them. CDR3 length: 13 residues. Germline CDR1 reads MGHDK; CDR2 reads SYGVNS.

The chain employs TRBV6-2 or TRBV6-3 and TRBJ2-5; a possible D gene is TRBD1 (5 bases). Trimming removed 2 bases from V and 4 bases from J, with 14 bases in between. The length of the CDR3 is 15 residues. The germline CDR1 and CDR2 sequences are MNHEY and SVGEGT. CDR3: CASSYGAGKGETQYF. The CDR3 DNA follows: TGTGCCAGCAGTTACGGTGCAGGGAAGGGAGAGACCCAGTACTTC.

The CDR3 loop is CASTLRGNTEAFF. The CDR3 bases are TGTGCCAGTACCCTACGGGGGAACACTGAAGCTTTCTTT. This chain uses TRBV19 with TRBJ1-1; D remains unclear. Trimming took 7 bases from V and 1 from J, leaving 10 bases between them. CDR1 is LNHDA and CDR2 is SQIVND in the germline V gene (reference sequence). The CDR3 spans 13 residues.

V usage is TRBV4-3 and J usage is TRBJ2-3; 7 nucleotides align to TRBD1. The CDR3 runs to 17 residues. J was trimmed by 6 bases and V by 3 bases; bases with no gene match: 15. Germline lookup yields CDR1 LGHNA and CDR2 YSLEER. CDR3 nucleotide sequence: TGCGCCAGCAGCCAGTCAGACAGGGTTGGTTTCGGCGATACGCAGTATTTT. Translation gives CASSQSDRVGFGDTQYF.

A single count supports this clone. The chain carries TRBV6-1 and TRBJ2-3, with D unresolved. Germline CDR1 reads MNHNS; CDR2 reads SASEGT. Trimming left V 1 base short and J 7 bases short, with 15 bases between. The CDR3 covers 15 residues. The CDR3 DNA is TGTGCCAGCAGTGAAGGGCCCGCAACATCGAATACGCAGTATTTT. Protein product: CASSEGPATSNTQYF.